These 10 T cell receptor beta chains were all obtained from the same sample, sequenced in a study of identical twins. TCRdb reprocessed the 5' RACE reads with MiXCR, giving one entry per CDR3 protein. The sample consists of fewer than 500,000 distinct CDR3 sequences, around an eighth of them appearing once. These data also formed part of another study, on yellow fever vaccine responses in identical twins.

The source material was CD4+ T cells sorted from blood. The receptors come from a woman aged 18-35 years in good health.

In its sample, this clonotype was seen many times. This rearrangement joins TRBV12-3 or TRBV12-4 to TRBJ2-7, with TRBD1 as a possible D gene (6 bases). V lost 7 bases to trimming and J lost 2 bases, with 15 bases between them. CDR3 length: 14 amino acids. The CDR3 loop reads CASTTDSSTYEQYF. The CDR3 DNA follows: TGTGCCAGCACCACGGACAGCTCGACCTACGAGCAGTACTTC.

The chain has TRBV7-2 and TRBJ2-1, with D maybe TRBD1 (6 bases). CDR1 and CDR2 (germline): SGHTA, FQGNSA. V was pared by 5 bases and J by 4 bases, with 15 bases between. The CDR3 runs 15 residues. CDR3 sequence reads: CASSLGQPPYNEQFF. CDR3 sequence (DNA): TGTGCCAGCAGCCTCGGACAGCCTCCGTACAATGAGCAGTTCTTC.

The chain joins TRBV20-1 to TRBJ2-7; 10 bases align to TRBD2. The CDR3 sequence is 15 residues long. The V segment lost 1 base and the J segment 4 bases; nucleotides outside the gene matches: 7. CDR1 and CDR2 (germline): DFQATT, SNEGSKA (reference sequence). CDR3 in amino acids: CSARAQREGLYEQYF. The CDR3 bases are TGCAGTGCTAGAGCCCAGCGGGAGGGCCTGTACGAGCAGTACTTC.

This rearrangement joins TRBV2 to TRBJ2-3; either TRBD1 or TRBD2 may supply D (5 bases each). Germline V CDR1 and CDR2: SNHLY, FYNNEI. This CDR3 has 15 amino acids. Trimming took off 1 base at V and 8 bases at J, with 16 bases between the two ends. CDR3 in amino acids: CASSEVPLGAGTQYF. In nucleotides, the CDR3 is TGTGCCAGCAGTGAAGTTCCTCTCGGGGCGGGTACGCAGTATTTT.

The chain links TRBV28 to TRBJ2-7; 8 positions match TRBD1. The CDR3 loop spans 14 amino acids. The V gene end was trimmed by 7 bases and the J gene end by 3 bases; junction bases not matched to a gene: 8. CDR1 and CDR2 from the germline V gene are MDHEN and SYDVKM. This chain's CDR3 is CASIGTGGNYEQYF. In DNA form, the CDR3 reads TGTGCCAGCATCGGGACAGGTGGAAACTACGAGCAGTACTTC. The whole variable domain, remainder taken from reference TRBV28 and TRBJ2-7, is DVKVTQSSRYLVKRTGEKVFLECVQDMDHENMFWYRQDPGLGLRLIYFSYDVKMKEKGDIPEGYSVSREKKERFSLILESASTNQTSMYLCASIGTGGNYEQYFGPGTRLTVT.

The rearrangement joins TRBV23-1 to TRBJ2-5, with TRBD2 as a possible D gene (6 bases). TRBV23-1 is recorded as an ORF, its role being uncertain. There are 17 residues in the CDR3. Trimming left V 0 bases short and J 4 bases short, with 18 bases between. CDR3: CASSQSGPVGGRETQYF. CDR3 sequence (DNA): TGCGCCAGCAGTCAATCCGGGCCGGTTGGAGGGAGAGAGACCCAGTACTTC.

The count of this clonotype is one. This may stem from a read error, because a much larger clone lies one nucleotide away. The rearrangement uses TRBV3-1 and TRBJ2-1; D is possibly TRBD1 (5 bases). The CDR3 runs to 17 residues. Germline V gives CDR1 LGHDT, CDR2 YNNKEL (reference sequence). In nucleotides, the CDR3 is TGTGCCACCAGCCCCCTCCAGGGTCTAAGCTCCTACAATGAGCAGTTCTTC. It codes for CATSPLQGLSSYNEQFF.

Ten or more counts support this clonotype. V is TRBV7-8 and J is TRBJ2-7, with D tentatively TRBD1 or TRBD2 (5 bases each). The V end was cut by 8 bases, the J end by 3 bases, with 14 bases between. The CDR3 totals 13 residues. CDR1 and CDR2 (germline): SGHVS, FQNEAQ. CDR3 DNA sequence: TGTGCCAGCTCAACCGGGGCGGGCTACGAGCAGTACTTC. Protein product: CASSTGAGYEQYF.

In this sample, this clonotype turned up a few times. This chain connects TRBV2 to TRBJ2-1, with D perhaps matching TRBD2 (5 bases). The CDR3 has 16 residues. Per the germline V gene, CDR1 is SNHLY and CDR2 is FYNNEI. V lost 5 bases and J lost 0, with 14 bases in between. For the CDR3, the DNA is TGTGCCAGCAGTAAAAATTCGGGAAACTCCTACAATGAGCAGTTCTTC. Translating gives CASSKNSGNSYNEQFF.

This clonotype was counted at least ten times. The V call is TRBV11-2, the J call TRBJ2-7; D remains ambiguous. Per germline, CDR1 SGHAT and CDR2 FQNNGV. The CDR3 runs 14 residues. V was trimmed by 2 bases and J by 0 bases, leaving 8 bases between them. The CDR3 DNA follows: TGTGCCAGCAGCTTACTGTCAATCTCCTACGAGCAGTACTTC. Translation: CASSLLSISYEQYF.